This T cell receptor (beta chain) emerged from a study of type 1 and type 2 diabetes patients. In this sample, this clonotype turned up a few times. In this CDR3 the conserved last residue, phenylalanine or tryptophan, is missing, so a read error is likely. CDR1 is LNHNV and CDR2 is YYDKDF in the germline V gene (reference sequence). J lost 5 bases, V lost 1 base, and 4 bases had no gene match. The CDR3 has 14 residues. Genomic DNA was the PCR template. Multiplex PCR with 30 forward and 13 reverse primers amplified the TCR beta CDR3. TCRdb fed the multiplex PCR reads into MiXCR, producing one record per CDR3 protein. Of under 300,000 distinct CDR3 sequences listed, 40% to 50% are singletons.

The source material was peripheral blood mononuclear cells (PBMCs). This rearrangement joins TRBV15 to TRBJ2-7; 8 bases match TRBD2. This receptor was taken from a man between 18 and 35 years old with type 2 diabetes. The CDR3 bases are TGTGCCACCAGCAGAGGGCGGGAGGAGGACGAGCAGTACCTC. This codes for CATSRGREEDEQYL.